This T cell receptor (beta chain) was identified during a study of early T cells in non-severe SARS-CoV-2 infection. J lost 6 bases, V lost 5 bases, and 8 bases had no gene match. CDR3 length equals 15 residues. Germline V CDR1 and CDR2: SGHVS, FNYEAQ. A few counts support this clonotype. Each CDR3 protein gets one entry after TCRdb re-called the 5' RACE reads with MiXCR. The sample includes some 60,000 distinct CDR3 sequences, over 9.5% of them seen just once. The source is an adult who was a healthcare worker with PCR-confirmed SARS-CoV-2 infection or an uninfected control (not recorded which). The rearrangement uses TRBV7-6 and TRBJ2-2; 8 positions agree with TRBD1. Material: whole blood, obtained at baseline. CDR3 nucleotide sequence: TGTGCCAGCAGCGCAGGACAGGGTTTTCCCGGGGAGCTGTTTTTT. It specifies CASSAGQGFPGELFF.